This is a list of T cell receptor beta chains from one sample in a study of regulatory T cells in long-lasting Graves disease. TCRdb ran MiXCR on the multiplex PCR reads and lists one entry per CDR3 protein. The table records some 420,000 distinct CDR3 sequences, 22% of them present only once. The starting material was peripheral blood mononuclear cells (PBMCs), obtained when the disease was refractory, from a patient treated with antithyroid drugs. These receptors all come from a female donor with Graves disease. CDR3s leave out the opening cysteine and the closing phenylalanine or tryptophan. Clone size is not always given. Where it is, it says once, few, many or a class for expanded clones.

j_gene,abundance,len,v_gene,CDR3aa
TRBJ2-2,few,12,TRBV7-9,ASSTTSNTGELF
TRBJ2-5,NA,13,TRBV7-2,ASSLSYLVGGTQY
TRBJ1-1,many,13,TRBV5-5,ASSLSVGQGSQAF
TRBJ1-4,NA,16,TRBV20-1,SANKIGGQGFLDEKLF
TRBJ2-5,many,11,TRBV6-5,ASSYGLSETQY
TRBJ1-6,NA,13,TRBV2,ASSGQGNDDSPLH
TRBJ1-5,few,12,TRBV5-4,ASSLQGSHQPQH
TRBJ1-5,many,15,TRBV28,ASRGWTGLYSNQPQH
TRBJ2-7,NA,14,TRBV3-1,ASSQGPSGNSYEQY
TRBJ1-1,NA,12,TRBV18,ASSPPTVYTEAF
TRBJ2-1,few,14,TRBV28,ASSLTTSGLYNEQF
TRBJ1-4,many,14,TRBV28,ASSSPRGPTNEKLF
TRBJ2-1,NA,15,TRBV6-1,ASSEGPGGSSYNEQF
TRBJ2-7,many,10,TRBV29-1,SITSGGYEQY
TRBJ2-1,NA,14,TRBV12-5,ASGLGTGGSYNEQF
TRBJ1-6,few,9,TRBV30,AWGEDSPLH
TRBJ1-1,many,15,TRBV7-2,ASSLAPLGTPNTEAF
TRBJ1-1,many,11,TRBV12-3/TRBV12-4,ASSLAAGQRAF
TRBJ2-7,many,13,TRBV27,ASSSIGTPSYEQY
TRBJ2-7,few,9,TRBV20-1,SARDGIRRY
TRBJ2-4,many,12,TRBV7-2,ASSLDHRAPHQY
TRBJ1-4,many,12,TRBV28,ASLSGASNEKLF
TRBJ1-5,NA,14,TRBV6-1,ASSEVGHLLDQPQH
TRBJ2-3,few,10,TRBV12-3/TRBV12-4,ASSQTKDTQY
TRBJ2-1,few,14,TRBV28,ASSFEAGVTYNEQF
TRBJ1-6,NA,13,TRBV28,ARSPLRVGISPLH
TRBJ1-1,once,12,TRBV7-3,ASSQNRGGTEAF
TRBJ1-3,many,13,TRBV28,ASSLELRHGNTIY
TRBJ1-1,many,12,TRBV28,ASIWGPINTEAF
TRBJ2-3,few,12,TRBV10-3,AISEGTAGDTQY
TRBJ2-7,many,14,TRBV29-1,SVEPESGQGNYEQY
TRBJ1-5,few,12,TRBV27,ASSADRGNQPQH
TRBJ2-7,many,13,TRBV7-9,ASSSVGRQDYEQY
TRBJ1-2,many,10,TRBV19,ASSTGLHGYT
TRBJ1-5,once,10,TRBV28,ASSVPPNPQH
TRBJ1-2,many,10,TRBV2,ASSETSNGYT
TRBJ1-4,NA,11,TRBV7-2,ASSSKPSGKLF
TRBJ1-2,many,12,TRBV7-2,ASSLGGGNYGYT
TRBJ2-5,many,12,TRBV5-5,ASSLYLGQETQY
TRBJ1-6,many,13,TRBV2,ASSSTDSNNSPLH
TRBJ1-4,few,12,TRBV20-1,SARVATTEEKLF
TRBJ1-2,NA,12,TRBV6-2/TRBV6-3,ASSESKGEQGYT
TRBJ1-1,many,11,TRBV28,ASGLADAVEAF
TRBJ1-1,many,10,TRBV30,ASQGVDAEAF
TRBJ1-2,many,13,TRBV2,ASNNDRFSNYGYT
TRBJ1-1,few,12,TRBV5-4,ASSFSTGPVEAF
TRBJ1-5,many,13,TRBV7-2,ASSFSWRGNQPQH
TRBJ2-3,many,11,TRBV6-5,ASSYRDTDTQY
TRBJ1-1,many,10,TRBV2,ASSFAYIEAF